The subject of this entry is one T cell receptor (beta chain). What it binds is not known. Germline loops: CDR1 LNHDA, CDR2 SQIVND (reference sequence). This CDR3 has 15 residues. V lost 4 bases, J lost 3 bases, and 7 bases stayed unmatched. This specimen belongs to a study of TIL therapy for anti-PD-1-resistant metastatic lung cancer. The libraries were made with immunoSEQ v3. TCRdb's table, derived via immunoSEQ multiplex PCR, lists solely in-frame clones and lacks some. This sample has about 6,300 clones, with approximately 71% found just once. Time point given: pre-treatment sample, taken before nivolumab and TIL therapy. Tumor tissue came from excised metastases, mostly pleural nodules or supraclavicular lymph nodes. General study findings and limits: The cohort had more treatment-naive, never-smoker and oncogene-addicted patients than typical.

The clonotype was recovered from a person between 25 and 79 years old with non-small cell lung cancer. Here the sequenced sample was tumor tissue, taken at baseline. The rearrangement links TRBV19 to TRBJ2-7; 9 bases match TRBD2. The CDR3: CASSTPSGIRYEQYF. CDR3 sequence (DNA): TGTGCCAGTAGTACCCCTAGCGGGATCCGCTACGAGCAGTACTTC.